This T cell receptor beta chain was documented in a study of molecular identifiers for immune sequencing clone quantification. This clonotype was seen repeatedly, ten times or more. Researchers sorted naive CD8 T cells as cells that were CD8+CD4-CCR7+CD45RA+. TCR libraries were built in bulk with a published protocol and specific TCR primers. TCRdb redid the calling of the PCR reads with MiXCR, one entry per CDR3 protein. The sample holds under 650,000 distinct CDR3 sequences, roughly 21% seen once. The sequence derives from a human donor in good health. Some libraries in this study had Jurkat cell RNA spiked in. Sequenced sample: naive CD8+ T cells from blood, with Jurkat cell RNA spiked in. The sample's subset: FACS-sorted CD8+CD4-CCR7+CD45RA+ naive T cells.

Written as DNA, the CDR3 is TGCAGTGCTCTCCTCCGGCCCACTCAGTACTTC. This translates into CSALLRPTQYF. This chain joins TRBV20-1 and TRBJ2-4, with D uncertain. The length of the CDR3 is 11 residues. Germline V gene lookup returns CDR1 DFQATT and CDR2 SNEGSKA (reference sequence). V lost 5 bases and J lost 12, with 14 bases in between.